This T cell receptor (beta chain) comes out of a study of OX40 agonist ivuxolimab in advanced cancers. Study-wide context: Ivuxolimab was an agonistic, fully human IgG2 monoclonal antibody directed against OX40 (CD134), a costimulatory receptor. Intravenous ivuxolimab was administered to patients every 2 weeks at six dose levels: 0.01, 0.1, 0.3, 1.5, 3 and 10 mg/kg. Of the approximately 53 patients in dose escalation, about 20 had hepatocellular carcinoma, about 15 had melanoma, 9 had renal cell carcinoma and 9 had head and neck cancer. In the dose-escalation cohort, 82.7% of patients were male, and the mean age was approximately 64 years, with a range of 23 to 79. Prior anti-PD-1, anti-PD-L1 or anti-CTLA-4 therapy was permitted, and approximately 39% of dose-escalation patients had received checkpoint inhibitors. Partial responses were achieved by three dose-escalation patients, of whom one had hepatocellular carcinoma and two had cutaneous melanoma. The purpose of peripheral TCRbeta sequencing was to test whether ivuxolimab changed TCR sequence diversity and led to clonal T-cell expansion. The monotherapy dose-escalation portion (N ≈ 56 patients) of the phase I ivuxolimab trial is reported in the paper. General findings and caveats noted by the study authors: In the 0.1-3.0 mg/kg groups, partial responders were among the patients with the lowest normalized peripheral clonal expansion, particularly in CD8+ T cells. Low levels of normalized T-cell clonal expansion were also seen in some patients who did not respond. The antigen specificity of the clonally expanded peripheral T cells was not determined. After ivuxolimab, CD8+ T cells had more expanded clones than CD4+ T cells on average. At doses of 0.1 to 3.0 mg/kg, clonal expansion of both CD4+ and CD8+ T cells in blood was seen between baseline and week 6.

The trial excluded patients who had a history of autoimmune disease or who were on systemic immunosuppression. Peripheral blood for TCR sequencing was collected from all dose cohorts at baseline, on cycle 4 day 1, and on cycle 7 day 1. The samples were drawn from a first-in-human, open-label, multicenter phase I dose-escalation trial of ivuxolimab. The trial enrolled adults with locally advanced or metastatic head and neck squamous cell, hepatocellular, melanoma or renal cell carcinoma. Before TCR sequencing, CD4+ and CD8+ T cells were separately sorted from peripheral blood. As regards this clone: The antigen this receptor binds is unknown. No much larger clonotype is one base removed from it; base qualities were not supplied.

Genomic DNA was extracted from sorted cells for sequencing of the TCRbeta CDR3 region. TCRbeta CDR3 regions were sequenced using the immunoSEQ Assay. Here the immuneACCESS table is served through TCRdb, limited to in-frame sequences with V and J called. Missing clones are a known gap in these copies; in checked studies unresolved V genes cover under half, and the rest lacks a known reason. This sample is represented by several thousand clones; about 94% of them were singletons. Roughly 11% of the sample lies in the top ten. From the cysteine up to the phenylalanine, the CDR3 has a length of 16 residues. The DNA shown is the 48-base CDR3, in frame from base 1. The germline V gene encodes CDR1 KGHSH and CDR2 LQKENI. Compared with germline, V lacks 3 bases and J lacks 6 bases; bases without a gene match: 7.

The chain was built from TRBV18 and TRBJ2-1; 11 of the junction bases match TRBD2. The sequence was collected from an adult with an advanced solid tumor such as melanoma, head and neck, liver or kidney cancer. Here the sequenced sample was CD4+ or CD8+ T cells sorted from blood, taken in a trial of the OX40 agonist ivuxolimab. The encoded CDR3 is CASSPRLAGNFNEQFF. The nucleotides are TGTGCCAGCTCACCCCGACTAGCGGGAAACTTCAATGAGCAGTTCTTC.